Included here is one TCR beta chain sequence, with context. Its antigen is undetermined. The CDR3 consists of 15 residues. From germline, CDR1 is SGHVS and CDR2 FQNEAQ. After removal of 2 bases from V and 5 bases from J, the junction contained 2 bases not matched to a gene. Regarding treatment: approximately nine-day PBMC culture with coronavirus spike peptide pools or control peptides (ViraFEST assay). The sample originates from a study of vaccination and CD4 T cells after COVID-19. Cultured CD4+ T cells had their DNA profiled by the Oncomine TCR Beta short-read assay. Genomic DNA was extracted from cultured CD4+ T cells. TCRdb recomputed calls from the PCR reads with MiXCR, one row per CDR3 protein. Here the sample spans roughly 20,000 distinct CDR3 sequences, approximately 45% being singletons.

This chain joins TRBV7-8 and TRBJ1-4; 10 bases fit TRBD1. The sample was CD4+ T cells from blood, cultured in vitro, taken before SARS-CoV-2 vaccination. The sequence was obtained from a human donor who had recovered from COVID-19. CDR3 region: CASSLQTGGNEKLFF. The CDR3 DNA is TGTGCCAGCAGCTTACAGACAGGGGGCAATGAAAAACTGTTTTTT.